A selection of T cell receptor beta chains follows, all from one sample in a study of response to subunit inactivated influenza vaccine. One entry per CDR3 protein, called by TCRdb with MiXCR from the RT-PCR reads. This table holds about 540,000 distinct CDR3 sequences, roughly 15% found once. The source was PBMCs from blood, collected 11 to 12 days after vaccination. All receptors derive from a man in his fifties or sixties who received an inactivated influenza vaccine. The CDR3 runs from the conserved cysteine through the conserved F or W. The D gene is left open where the match is weak. The size field is filled for only some rows; it gives once, few, many or a size class.

>TRBV4-2|.|.|TRBJ2-1
TGTGCCAGCAGCCAAGCGGGGGGCGGGGGATATAATGAGCAGTTCTTC
CASSQAGGGGYNEQFF
>TRBV10-3|few|.|TRBJ1-2
TGTGCCATCAGTGAGTGGAGCGGGGGACAAGAATATGGCTACACCTTC
CAISEWSGGQEYGYTF
>TRBV11-2|.|.|TRBJ2-3
TGTGCCAGCAGCTTAGGGAGGACGGGGGCAGATACGCAGTATTTT
CASSLGRTGADTQYF
>TRBV6-1|many|.|TRBJ1-5
TGTGCCAGCAAAGAGGTAGGCAATCAGCCCCAGCATTTT
CASKEVGNQPQHF
>TRBV29-1|many|.|TRBJ2-1
TGCAGCGTTGAAGATCTTGCGACAGTCGACTACAATGAGCAGTTCTTC
CSVEDLATVDYNEQFF
>TRBV5-1|few|.|TRBJ2-1
TGCGCCAGCAGCTGGACCGGGACTGTGCTTAATGAGCAGTTCTTC
CASSWTGTVLNEQFF
>TRBV12-3/TRBV12-4|many|.|TRBJ2-3
TGTGCCAGCAGTTTAGAAGCAGGGGTGGCCTTCACAGATACGCAGTATTTT
CASSLEAGVAFTDTQYF
>TRBV5-6|few|.|TRBJ2-7
TGTGCCAGCAGCTTTCTACAGGGTCTTTACGAGCAGTACTTC
CASSFLQGLYEQYF
>TRBV20-1|.|.|TRBJ2-1
TGCAGTGCTAGAGATCCCTCTAAGTCCTACAATGAGCAGTTCTTC
CSARDPSKSYNEQFF
>TRBV5-5|.|.|TRBJ1-5
TGTGCCAGCAGCCCGGGCCTTTACAATCAGCCCCAGCATTTT
CASSPGLYNQPQHF
>TRBV9|few|.|TRBJ1-2
TGTGCCAGCAGCGTAGCAAGTAACTATGGCTACACCTTC
CASSVASNYGYTF
>TRBV5-6|.|.|TRBJ2-7
TGTGCCAGCAGCTTGGAGGGGGGCCACGAGCAGTACTTC
CASSLEGGHEQYF
>TRBV4-3|many|.|TRBJ2-3
TGCGCCAGCAGCCAAGATCGGGGCACAGATACGCAGTATTTT
CASSQDRGTDTQYF
>TRBV12-3/TRBV12-4|.|.|TRBJ1-1
TGTGCCAGCAGTTTACCACACACTGAAGCTTTCTTT
CASSLPHTEAFF
>TRBV10-3|few|.|TRBJ1-2
TGTGCCATCCTCTCAGGGAATGGCTACACCTTC
CAILSGNGYTF
>TRBV4-3|.|TRBD1|TRBJ2-7
TGCGCCAGCAGCCAAGAAGGTTCCGGACAGGCTTCCTACGAGCAGTACTTC
CASSQEGSGQASYEQYF
>TRBV5-1|.|TRBD1|TRBJ1-1
TGCGCCAGCAGCCCTCGGGACAGGATGAACACTGAAGCTTTCTTT
CASSPRDRMNTEAFF
>TRBV9|.|.|TRBJ2-7
TGTGCCAGCAGCGGAGACACAGGAATCTACGAGCAGTACTTC
CASSGDTGIYEQYF
>TRBV7-3|few|TRBD2|TRBJ2-1
TGTGCCAGCAGCGAAACTAGCGGATCCTACAATGAGCAGTTCTTC
CASSETSGSYNEQFF
>TRBV28|few|TRBD2|TRBJ2-1
TGTGCCAGCAGTATTCCGGGACTAGTAAACGGTGAGCAGTTCTTC
CASSIPGLVNGEQFF
>TRBV10-3|.|.|TRBJ2-5
TGTGCCATCAGTGTTAGGGAGGAGACCCAGTACTTC
CAISVREETQYF
>TRBV2|.|.|TRBJ2-3
TGTGCCAGCAGCGCCCCCCCGGTAGTCGCAGATACGCAGTATTTT
CASSAPPVVADTQYF
>TRBV11-2|.|TRBD2|TRBJ2-2
TGTGCCAGCAGCTTAGTGGCGGGGGGGACCGGGGAGCTGTTTTTT
CASSLVAGGTGELFF
>TRBV20-1|.|.|TRBJ1-1
TGCAGTGTCCACCAGGGTAACACTGAAGCTTTCTTT
CSVHQGNTEAFF
>TRBV13|few|.|TRBJ1-1
TGTGCCAGCAGCTTAGTCGCTGAGAACACTGAAGCTTTCTTT
CASSLVAENTEAFF
>TRBV5-1|.|TRBD1|TRBJ1-2
TGCGCCAGCAGCTTAGGACAGGGACCAAATGGCTACACCTTC
CASSLGQGPNGYTF
>TRBV6-2/TRBV6-3|once|TRBD2|TRBJ2-5
TGTGCCAGCAGCGAATGGAGACTAGCGGATCAAGAGACCCAGTACTTC
CASSEWRLADQETQYF
>TRBV5-1|many|TRBD1|TRBJ2-7
TGCGCCAGCAGACGACAGGGGAGCTCCTACGAGCAGTACTTC
CASRRQGSSYEQYF
>TRBV18|once|.|TRBJ2-2
TGTGCCAGCTCACCACCGGCTCGGGCCGGGGAGCTGTTTTTT
CASSPPARAGELFF
>TRBV4-2|many|.|TRBJ1-5
TGTGCCAGCAGCCAAGGGAGGGAAGGACAGCCCCAGCATTTT
CASSQGREGQPQHF
>TRBV10-3|.|TRBD1|TRBJ2-7
TGTGCCATCAGTGATGCCGGGACAGGAACCTACGAGCAGTACTTC
CAISDAGTGTYEQYF
>TRBV7-9|.|.|TRBJ2-3
TGTGCCAGCAGCCCCGGACTCCGACCCGCTAATACGCAGTATTTT
CASSPGLRPANTQYF
>TRBV6-5|.|.|TRBJ2-5
TGTGCCAGCAGTTACTCATCGGCGGGAACCCAAGAGACCCAGTACTTC
CASSYSSAGTQETQYF
>TRBV20-1|.|.|TRBJ2-2
TGCAGTGCTACGGGACGTACCGGGGAGCTGTTTTTT
CSATGRTGELFF
>TRBV29-1|few|.|TRBJ2-3
TGCAGCGTTGGTGGGACTAGCACAGATACGCAGTATTTT
CSVGGTSTDTQYF
>TRBV3-1|many|TRBD1|TRBJ2-4
TGTGCCAGCAGCCAATGGGGAGAAGGGACAGGGTTTAACATTCAGTACTTC
CASSQWGEGTGFNIQYF
>TRBV7-3|many|TRBD2|TRBJ2-1
TGTGCCAGCGATCGGGAGGCATACTACAATGAGCAGTTCTTC
CASDREAYYNEQFF
>TRBV5-1|many|TRBD1|TRBJ1-2
TGCGCCAGCAGCTTGGCAATGGGACAGGGGAATGGCTACACCTTC
CASSLAMGQGNGYTF
>TRBV20-1|few|TRBD2|TRBJ2-4
TGCAGTGCTAGAGTTGGGGGGGACTTCAAAAACATTCAGTACTTC
CSARVGGDFKNIQYF
>TRBV6-5|many|.|TRBJ2-7
TGTGCCAGCAGTTACTCAAGCAGGAATTCCTACGAGCAGTACTTC
CASSYSSRNSYEQYF
>TRBV7-2|.|.|TRBJ1-1
TGTGCCAGCAGCTTATGGGGAGGGGACACTGAAGCTTTCTTT
CASSLWGGDTEAFF
>TRBV18|.|TRBD1|TRBJ1-1
TGTGCCAGCTCACCATTCAGGGGGCTTGCTGGACCGGGAGAAGCTTTCTTT
CASSPFRGLAGPGEAFF
>TRBV7-2|few|TRBD2|TRBJ2-1
TGTGCCAGCAGCTTAGCCCGTCTAGCGGGAGTATCTGAGCAGTTCTTC
CASSLARLAGVSEQFF
>TRBV7-8|.|TRBD1|TRBJ2-7
TGTGCCAGCAGCTTTAGGGGGCTTAAAGACGAGCAGTACTTC
CASSFRGLKDEQYF
>TRBV24-1|few|TRBD2|TRBJ2-1
TGTGCCACCAGTGACCCCGGGACTAGCGGGAGAGGGTCGGATGAGCAGTTCTTC
CATSDPGTSGRGSDEQFF
>TRBV29-1|.|.|TRBJ2-7
TGCAGCGTTTTGGTCAGAGGGGGTATCTACGAGCAGTACTTC
CSVLVRGGIYEQYF
>TRBV28|few|.|TRBJ2-1
TGTGCCAGCACCCCACTGAGTGAGGGAGGACCCCACAATGAGCAGTTCTTC
CASTPLSEGGPHNEQFF
>TRBV7-2|many|TRBD2|TRBJ2-3
TGTGCCAGCAGCCCTAGCGCATTAGCGGGGAGAACAGATACGCAGTATTTT
CASSPSALAGRTDTQYF
>TRBV14|.|.|TRBJ2-2
TGTGCCAGCAGCCAGGGAAGAACCGGGGAGCTGTTTTTT
CASSQGRTGELFF
>TRBV6-2/TRBV6-3|.|TRBD1|TRBJ1-5
TGTGCCAGCAGTTACCGAACAGGGGAAGGAAGCAATCAGCCCCAGCATTTT
CASSYRTGEGSNQPQHF
>TRBV2|.|.|TRBJ2-7
TGTGCCAGCAGCCAAGCTTTGTCGGGATCCGAGCAGTACTTC
CASSQALSGSEQYF
>TRBV5-1|.|TRBD2|TRBJ2-5
TGCGCCAGCAGCCACGCGGGAGCACAAGAGACCCAGTACTTC
CASSHAGAQETQYF
>TRBV20-1|.|.|TRBJ2-4
TGCAGTGCTACCCGTTCCCAATCGGCCAAAAACATTCAGTACTTC
CSATRSQSAKNIQYF
>TRBV5-1|.|TRBD1|TRBJ2-4
TGCGCCAGCAGCTTGGGGACAGGGCTTTTAGCCAAAAACATTCAGTACTTC
CASSLGTGLLAKNIQYF
>TRBV5-1|.|.|TRBJ2-5
TGCGCCAGCAGCAAAGGTGGGGGAGAAGAGACCCAGTACTTC
CASSKGGGEETQYF
>TRBV18|many|TRBD1|TRBJ1-4
TGTGCCAGCTCACTGGCCTCCCCCGGGACAGGGAATGAAAAACTGTTTTTT
CASSLASPGTGNEKLFF
>TRBV7-9|.|.|TRBJ1-1
TGTGCCAGCAGCCTATCCGGGACCCACACTGAAGCTTTCTTT
CASSLSGTHTEAFF
>TRBV5-4|.|.|TRBJ2-3
TGTGCCAGCAGCATAGGGGTCCTCACAGATACGCAGTATTTT
CASSIGVLTDTQYF
>TRBV5-1|few|.|TRBJ2-7
TGCGCCAGCAGCCACGGACTTAGCGAGCAGTACTTC
CASSHGLSEQYF
>TRBV3-1|.|.|TRBJ2-4
TGTGCCAGCAGCCAAGCTAGCTTTCTTTTAGCCAAAAACATTCAGTACTTC
CASSQASFLLAKNIQYF